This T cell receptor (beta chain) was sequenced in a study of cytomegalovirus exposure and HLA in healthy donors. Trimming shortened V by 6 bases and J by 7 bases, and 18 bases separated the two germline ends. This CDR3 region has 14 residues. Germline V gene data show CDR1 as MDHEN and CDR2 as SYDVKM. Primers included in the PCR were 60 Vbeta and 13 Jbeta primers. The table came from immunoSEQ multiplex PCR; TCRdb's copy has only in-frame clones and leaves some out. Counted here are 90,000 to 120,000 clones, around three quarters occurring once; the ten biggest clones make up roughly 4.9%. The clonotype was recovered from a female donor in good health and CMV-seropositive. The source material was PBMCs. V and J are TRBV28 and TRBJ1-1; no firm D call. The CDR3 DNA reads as TGTGCCAGCAGCCGACCGGGTGCTAGCAGTGAAGCTTTCTTT. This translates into CASSRPGASSEAFF.